This T cell receptor beta chain was found in a study of monozygotic twins with inflammatory bowel disease. Study results and caveats: By inverse Simpson index, TCRbeta diversity was lower in IBD patients than in healthy co-twins. No separation of different T cell subtypes was possible.

This CDR3 is built from 17 residues. From germline, CDR1 is DFQATT and CDR2 SNEGSKA (reference sequence). For this clonotype: Its antigen is undetermined.

Each UMI, carrying a 6-nucleotide sample barcode, came from template switching. TCRalpha and TCRbeta cDNA underwent two nested PCRs of around 15 and 10 cycles. With the 5' RACE reads reprocessed, TCRdb shows one record per CDR3 protein and no DNA. The table counts approximately 150,000 distinct CDR3 sequences; 2.4% lies in the top ten. Sequenced material: blood. The chain links TRBV20-1 to TRBJ2-2; the TCRdb call, TRBD1, lacks DNA for checking. This clonotype was sampled from a human donor with ulcerative colitis or Crohn's disease, or a healthy co-twin of an affected twin (not recorded which). The CDR3 protein is CSAGGAHRGQGPGELFF.